This T cell receptor beta chain was identified in a study of cytomegalovirus exposure and HLA in healthy donors. Study information: In a previous analysis, some 120 million unique TCR beta sequences were found from 150 million to 200 million T cells. Of around 400 genotyped donors, roughly 76% grouped in the Caucasian-associated ancestry cluster.

Of note for this clone: Its specificity is not known.

General study findings and limits: A later analysis showed HLA-associated TCR beta chains outstripping equally common others in clonal expansion. Reportedly, TCR beta sequences accurately predicted HLA-A and HLA-B alleles in most subjects.

The CDR3 totals 11 residues. The V gene's germline CDR1 is SGDLS and CDR2 YYNGEE. Trimming stripped 7 bases from V and 8 bases from J, with 12 bases between. Researchers ran the PCR with 60 Vbeta and 13 Jbeta primers. Profiled with immunoSEQ multiplex PCR; TCRdb holds only in-frame clones, not every one. This table holds around 50,000 clones, roughly four fifths found once. The sequence was collected from a man between 40 and 49 years old in good health and CMV-seronegative. The gene calls are TRBV9 and TRBJ1-2; D uncertain. Sequencing was performed on PBMCs. The CDR3 DNA follows: TGTGCCAGCGCCAGTGTTATCGGCTACACCTTC. Translation: CASASVIGYTF. Looking up the rest from reference TRBV9 and TRBJ1-2 gives the full variable domain: DSGVTQTPKHLITATGQRVTLRCSPRSGDLSVYWYQQSLDQGLQFLIQYYNGEERAKGNILERFSAQQFPDLHSELNLSSLELGDSALYFCASASVIGYTFGSGTRLTVV.